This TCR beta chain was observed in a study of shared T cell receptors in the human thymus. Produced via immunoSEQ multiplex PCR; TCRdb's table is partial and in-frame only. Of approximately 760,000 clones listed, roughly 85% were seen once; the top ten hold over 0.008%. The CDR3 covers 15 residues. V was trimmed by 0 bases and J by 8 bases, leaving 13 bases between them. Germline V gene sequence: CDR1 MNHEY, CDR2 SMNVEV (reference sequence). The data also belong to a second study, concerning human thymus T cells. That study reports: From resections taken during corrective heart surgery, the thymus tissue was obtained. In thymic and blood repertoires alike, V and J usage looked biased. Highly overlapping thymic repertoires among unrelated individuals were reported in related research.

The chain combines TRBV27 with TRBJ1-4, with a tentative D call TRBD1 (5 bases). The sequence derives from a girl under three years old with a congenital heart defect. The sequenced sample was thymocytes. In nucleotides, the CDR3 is TGTGCCAGCAGTTTATCGGGCAGGGAAACCGAAAAACTGTTTTTT. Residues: CASSLSGRETEKLFF.